Below, 32 T cell receptor beta chains from the same sample are listed, as sequenced in a study of shared clonotypes between healthy human individuals. It was CD45RO-negative cells, positively selected for CCR7, that made up naive CD8 cells, with terminally differentiated effector memory CD45RA+ cells excluded. Using immunoSEQ multiplex PCR, the repertoire was profiled, and TCRdb retains in-frame clones only, with some absent. Here the sample spans about 2,200,000 clones, roughly 91% being singletons. Specimen: naive CD8+ T cells from PBMCs. The source is a man younger than 35 in good health. Some clones in this sample may be carry-over from other donors' samples.

The chain links TRBV19 to TRBJ2-2, with TRBD2 matching 7 bases. Germline values: CDR1 LNHDA, CDR2 SQIVND (reference sequence). The ends lost 7 bases at V and 1 base at J; junction bases unmatched: 12. CDR3 length: 17 amino acids. In nucleotides, the CDR3 is TGTGCCAGTACCCCGTTCTTACTAGCGATGAACACCGGGGAGCTGTTTTTT. Encoded protein: CASTPFLLAMNTGELFF.

The chain is built from TRBV7-9 and TRBJ2-2; D perhaps matches TRBD2 (5 bases). With 5 bases removed from V and 6 bases from J, the gap between germline ends came to 10 bases. This CDR3 has 13 residues. Per germline, CDR1 SEHNR and CDR2 FQNEAQ (reference sequence). CDR3 DNA sequence: TGTGCCAGCAGCACTAGTGTCCCCGGGGAGCTGTTTTTT. Amino acid sequence: CASSTSVPGELFF.

This clone was counted a single time. This chain connects TRBV27 to TRBJ2-5; D is ambiguous. This CDR3 has 15 amino acids. V was trimmed by 4 bases and J by 1 base, leaving 13 bases between them. Germline CDR1 reads MNHEY; CDR2 reads SMNVEV (reference sequence). CDR3 sequence (DNA): TGTGCCAGCAGTTCCTACTTTCACTTCCAAGAGACCCAGTACTTC. This gives the protein CASSSYFHFQETQYF.

The J gene is TRBJ1-1, the V gene TRBV18; maybe TRBD1 (6 bases). The CDR3 length is 15 residues. Trimming cost V 6 bases and J 0 bases, with 14 bases left between them. Germline assignment: CDR1 KGHSH and CDR2 LQKENI. The CDR3 region has the DNA TGTGCCAGCTCGACTAAGGGGGTGATGAACACTGAAGCTTTCTTT. Protein: CASSTKGVMNTEAFF.

This clone was picked up a small number of times. The CDR3 is CASSSFLDTEAFF. CDR3 nucleotide sequence: TGTGCCAGCAGCTCGTTCCTGGACACTGAAGCTTTCTTT. The rearrangement links TRBV13 to TRBJ1-1, with D hard to call. Between the trimmed V and J ends, which lost 4 bases and 3 bases, there was a span of 9 bases. Germline CDR1 reads PRHDT; CDR2 reads FYEKMQ (reference sequence). This CDR3 spans 13 amino acids. The entire variable domain, with the rest obtained from reference TRBV13 and TRBJ1-1, is as follows: AAGVIQSPRHLIKEKRETATLKCYPIPRHDTVYWYQQGPGQDPQFLISFYEKMQSDKGSIPDRFSAQQFSDYHSELNMSSLELGDSALYFCASSSFLDTEAFFGQGTRLTVV.

This clone was seen only once. The chain joins TRBV6-6 to TRBJ2-7; TRBD2 aligns across 8 bases. Losses at the gene ends were 7 bases for V and 0 bases for J; bases not matched to a gene: 5. The germline V gene encodes CDR1 MNHNY and CDR2 SVGAGI (reference sequence). CDR3 length equals 14 residues. For the CDR3, the DNA is TGTGCCAGCACTACGGGGGGGTTCTCCTACGAGCAGTACTTC. Encoded protein: CASTTGGFSYEQYF.

V and J are TRBV27 and TRBJ2-7; D possibly corresponds to TRBD1 (5 bases). V was clipped by 5 bases and J by 0 bases, with 14 bases between them. CDR1 and CDR2 from the germline V gene are MNHEY and SMNVEV (reference sequence). The CDR3 contains 15 residues. The CDR3 sequence: CASSPRTRSSYEQYF. The CDR3 DNA is TGTGCCAGCAGTCCCCGGACAAGGAGCTCCTACGAGCAGTACTTC.

This clone has a single count. The chain joins TRBV27 to TRBJ1-2, with D perhaps matching TRBD1 (6 bases). CDR3 length equals 13 residues. V lost 1 base to trimming and J lost 10 bases, with 13 bases between them. Germline V lookup: CDR1 MNHEY, CDR2 SMNVEV (reference sequence). The CDR3 DNA follows: TGTGCCAGCAGTTTATTTGGACAGCCAAACTACACCTTC. Translating it yields CASSLFGQPNYTF.

This chain uses TRBV7-9 with TRBJ2-2, with 8 nucleotides matching TRBD1. This CDR3 has 16 amino acids. Germline V gives CDR1 SEHNR, CDR2 FQNEAQ (reference sequence). V lost 3 bases and J lost 5; bases outside the gene matches: 8. The CDR3 spells CASSFWGQDGTGELFF. The CDR3 nucleotides are TGTGCCAGCAGCTTTTGGGGACAGGACGGGACCGGGGAGCTGTTTTTT.

This clone was observed once. The V gene is TRBV5-1, the J gene TRBJ2-3; 10 bases are a match to TRBD2. Trimming took 5 bases from V and 3 from J; bases not matched to a gene: 12. The CDR3 is made up of 17 amino acids. Germline-derived CDR1 and CDR2 are SGHRS and YFSETQ. CDR3 sequence: CASSFRPLAGETDTQYF. The DNA for the CDR3 is TGCGCCAGCAGTTTCCGCCCCCTAGCGGGAGAAACAGATACGCAGTATTTT.

The chain recombines TRBV13 with TRBJ2-1; the match to TRBD2 covers 9 bases. The CDR3 spans 15 residues. V trimming: 4 bases; J trimming: 6 bases; junction bases outside the gene matches: 7. CDR1 is PRHDT, CDR2 FYEKMQ, per germline (reference sequence). In nucleotides, the CDR3 is TGTGCCAGCAGCTCGGGACTAGCCGAACTCAATGAGCAGTTCTTC. Translating gives CASSSGLAELNEQFF. Based on the CDR3 plus reference TRBV13 and TRBJ2-1, the full variable domain is AAGVIQSPRHLIKEKRETATLKCYPIPRHDTVYWYQQGPGQDPQFLISFYEKMQSDKGSIPDRFSAQQFSDYHSELNMSSLELGDSALYFCASSSGLAELNEQFFGPGTRLTVL.

The rearrangement links TRBV4-2 to TRBJ2-2; 7 bases are a match to TRBD2. The V and J ends lost 6 bases and 11 bases, in that order; junction bases with no gene match: 6. Looked up from germline, CDR1 is LGHNA and CDR2 is YNFKEQ. This CDR3 is 12 amino acids long. This CDR3 reads CASRTGGGELFF. The DNA for the CDR3 is TGTGCCAGCAGGACGGGGGGTGGAGAGCTGTTTTTT.

The chain joins TRBV9 to TRBJ2-5, with 9 bases that match TRBD2. Germline V CDR1 and CDR2: SGDLS, YYNGEE. This CDR3 has 15 residues. V was clipped by 4 bases and J by 2 bases; unmatched bases: 6. This chain's CDR3 is CASSSRLAEQETQYF. The CDR3 DNA reads TGTGCCAGCAGCTCCCGACTAGCGGAGCAAGAGACCCAGTACTTC. Combining the CDR3 with reference TRBV9 and TRBJ2-5 gives the whole variable domain DSGVTQTPKHLITATGQRVTLRCSPRSGDLSVYWYQQSLDQGLQFLIQYYNGEERAKGNILERFSAQQFPDLHSELNLSSLELGDSALYFCASSSRLAEQETQYFGPGTRLLVL.

This rearrangement joins TRBV10-3 to TRBJ2-7; D not resolved. The V gene's germline CDR1 is ENHRY and CDR2 SYGVKD. The CDR3 runs 14 residues. Trimming cost V 2 bases and J 5 bases, with 13 bases left between them. The CDR3 nucleotides read TGTGCCATCAGTGAGGTAGGGTTTGCCCACGAGCAGTACTTC. Protein sequence: CAISEVGFAHEQYF.

This clone was counted once. The chain is built from TRBV7-8 and TRBJ2-2; no clear D gene. The CDR3 sequence is 13 residues long. Looked up from germline, CDR1 is SGHVS and CDR2 is FQNEAQ. The V end was cut by 7 bases, the J end by 5 bases, with 11 bases between. In DNA form, the CDR3 reads TGTGCCAGCACCCAGAGGCGTACCGGGGAGCTGTTTTTT. Its protein product is CASTQRRTGELFF. The variable domain in full, completed from reference TRBV7-8 and TRBJ2-2, reads GAGVSQSPRYKVAKRGQDVALRCDPISGHVSLFWYQQALGQGPEFLTYFQNEAQLDKSGLPSDRFFAERPEGSVSTLKIQRTQQEDSAVYLCASTQRRTGELFFGEGSRLTVL.

CDR3 in amino acids: CASSIWGHNNQPQHF. Here the CDR3 DNA reads TGTGCCAGTAGTATATGGGGACACAACAATCAGCCCCAGCATTTT. This chain connects TRBV19 to TRBJ1-5; TRBD1 is a possible D gene (6 bases). Germline loops: CDR1 LNHDA, CDR2 SQIVND (reference sequence). The V and J ends lost 2 bases and 3 bases respectively, with 11 bases between them. The CDR3 is 15 amino acids.

V usage is TRBV7-9 and J usage is TRBJ2-7; 16 nucleotides line up with TRBD2. The CDR3 contains 17 residues. V shed 5 bases and J 7 bases; nucleotides not matched to a gene: 11. The germline gives CDR1 SEHNR, CDR2 FQNEAQ (reference sequence). The CDR3 reads CASSPTGTSGRAEEQYF. The CDR3 coding sequence is TGTGCCAGCAGCCCCACCGGGACTAGCGGGAGGGCCGAAGAGCAGTACTTC.

The CDR3 is CASRGLGAGIEETQYF. The CDR3 DNA is TGTGCCAGCAGAGGACTGGGGGCAGGGATCGAAGAGACCCAGTACTTC. V usage is TRBV27 and J usage is TRBJ2-5, with D possibly matching TRBD1 (6 bases). Germline CDR1 and CDR2: MNHEY and SMNVEV (reference sequence). The CDR3 runs to 16 residues. The V and J ends lost 6 bases and 3 bases respectively, with 20 bases between them.

With regard to this clone: The identical CDR3 is also encoded by other nucleotide sequences in the sample. This chain uses TRBV27 with TRBJ2-1; 13 bases map to TRBD2. Germline CDR1 MNHEY, CDR2 SMNVEV (reference sequence). The junction had 5 bases not matched to a gene; V was cut back by 5 bases and J by 7 bases. The CDR3 length is 15 residues. The CDR3 reads CASSVLAGGPNEQFF. The CDR3 bases are TGTGCCAGCAGTGTACTAGCGGGAGGGCCTAATGAGCAGTTCTTC.

V and J are TRBV19 and TRBJ1-1; D remains ambiguous. This CDR3 comprises 13 residues. Trimming pared 5 bases from V and 1 base from J, leaving 8 bases between. Per the germline V gene, CDR1 is LNHDA and CDR2 is SQIVND (reference sequence). For the CDR3, the DNA is TGTGCCAGTAGTCCAGAGGGGAACACTGAAGCTTTCTTT. It specifies CASSPEGNTEAFF.

Turning to this clone: This sample includes further DNA sequences coding for the same CDR3. The chain has TRBV19 and TRBJ2-7; tentative D call: TRBD2 (5 bases). The CDR3 runs to 13 residues. Trimming cost V 5 bases and J 3 bases, with 11 bases left between them. CDR1 LNHDA and CDR2 SQIVND come from the germline V gene (reference sequence). DNA of the CDR3: TGTGCCAGTAGTCCCGCGGGTAGCTACGAGCAGTACTTC. It yields the protein CASSPAGSYEQYF.

The chain uses TRBV6-5 and TRBJ2-7; TRBD2 matches at 8 bases. The junction had 5 bases not matched to a gene; V was cut back by 4 bases and J by 0 bases. The germline V gene encodes CDR1 MNHEY and CDR2 SVGAGI. This CDR3 comprises 15 residues. CDR3 bases: TGTGCCAGCAGTTTAGCGGGGATAATCTCCTACGAGCAGTACTTC. Its translation: CASSLAGIISYEQYF.

This rearrangement joins TRBV28 to TRBJ1-1, with TRBD1 matching over 7 bases. Germline V gene sequence: CDR1 MDHEN, CDR2 SYDVKM. V lost 11 bases, J lost 1 base, and 10 bases stayed unmatched. This CDR3 is built from 14 residues. The CDR3 here is CAVRDSPWNTEAFF. CDR3 bases: TGTGCCGTGAGGGACAGCCCCTGGAACACTGAAGCTTTCTTT.

The chain recombines TRBV6-5 with TRBJ2-7; weak D call: TRBD1 (6 bases). Germline CDR1 reads MNHEY; CDR2 reads SVGAGI. This CDR3 comprises 15 residues. V was cut by 5 bases and J by 2 bases, with 16 bases left in between. CDR3 loop: CASSPLGGIAYEQYF. The CDR3 nucleotides are TGTGCCAGCAGTCCTCTAGGGGGTATCGCCTACGAGCAGTACTTC.

This chain joins TRBV7-6 and TRBJ1-1; D remains ambiguous. Trimming removed 2 bases at V and 1 base at J, with 5 bases between. The CDR3 is 13 amino acids. The V gene's germline CDR1 is SGHVS and CDR2 FNYEAQ. The CDR3 sequence: CASSLLRNTEAFF. The DNA for the CDR3 is TGTGCCAGCAGCTTACTCCGGAACACTGAAGCTTTCTTT.

The rearrangement links TRBV4-3 to TRBJ2-3; 8 bases agree with TRBD2. J was trimmed by 5 bases and V by 2 bases; bases with no gene match: 6. The germline V gene encodes CDR1 LGHNA and CDR2 YSLEER. The CDR3 consists of 15 residues. Here the CDR3 DNA reads TGCGCCAGCAGCCAACAGGCGGGAGGTGGAGATACGCAGTATTTT. Translated, it gives CASSQQAGGGDTQYF.

The chain combines TRBV7-6 with TRBJ2-2, with D maybe TRBD2 (6 bases). The CDR3 covers 13 residues. V lost 4 bases, J lost 6 bases, and 9 bases lay in between. Germline values: CDR1 SGHVS, CDR2 FNYEAQ. The CDR3 protein is CASSSGLPGELFF. For the CDR3, the DNA is TGTGCCAGCAGCTCGGGACTGCCCGGGGAGCTGTTTTTT.

V is TRBV27 and J is TRBJ2-7, with D perhaps being TRBD1 or TRBD2 (5 bases each). The CDR3 spans 15 residues. Trimming cost V 8 bases and J 2 bases, with 19 bases left between them. Germline CDR1 is MNHEY and CDR2 is SMNVEV (reference sequence). In nucleotides, the CDR3 is TGTGCCAGCCGAGAGGGGCCAGGCAGGACCTACGAGCAGTACTTC. It encodes CASREGPGRTYEQYF.

The chain is built from TRBV19 and TRBJ1-1, with D perhaps TRBD1 (6 bases). The CDR3 has 13 residues. Germline lookup yields CDR1 LNHDA and CDR2 SQIVND (reference sequence). Trimming took 10 bases from V and 6 from J, leaving 18 bases between them. CDR3 in DNA: TGTGCCACCTCGGGGACACAAAACTCTGAAGCTTTCTTT. This sequence encodes CATSGTQNSEAFF.

The V gene is TRBV9, the J gene TRBJ2-3; D tentatively reads TRBD1 or TRBD2 (5 bases each). CDR3 length: 15 residues. Germline V gene lookup returns CDR1 SGDLS and CDR2 YYNGEE. V lost 4 bases, J lost 1 base, and 13 bases lay in between. CDR3 loop: CASSPSRGRTDTQYF. Written as DNA, the CDR3 is TGTGCCAGCAGCCCCTCGAGGGGACGCACAGATACGCAGTATTTT.

This chain links TRBV5-6 with TRBJ2-5; D assignment may be TRBD1 or TRBD2 (6 bases each). V lost 2 bases and J lost 2, with 19 bases in between. The length of the CDR3 is 17 residues. CDR1 is SGHDT, CDR2 YYEEEE, per germline. The chain's CDR3 is CASSFVGKGGQQETQYF. The CDR3 nucleotides are TGTGCCAGCAGCTTCGTGGGAAAGGGGGGTCAGCAAGAGACCCAGTACTTC.

The gene calls are TRBV6-5 and TRBJ2-1; the D gene is possibly TRBD2 (5 bases). The CDR3 contains 16 residues. Trimming took 0 bases from V and 6 from J, leaving 15 bases between them. CDR1 is MNHEY and CDR2 is SVGAGI in the germline V gene. In DNA form, the CDR3 reads TGTGCCAGCAGTTACTCGAGGCGGGTTACCTCCAATGAGCAGTTCTTC. Translation gives CASSYSRRVTSNEQFF.